One sample yielded the 6 T cell receptor beta chains listed below, sequenced in a study of beta chain features in type 1 diabetes. These receptors' antigens are unknown. The authors reverse transcribed all of the isolated RNA, so sequencing captured expressed TCRB transcripts. The protocol was immunoSEQ multiplex PCR, while the TCRdb copy is restricted to in-frame clones and leaves out a portion. The sample gives 300,000 or so clones, 13% to 15% of which show up once; around 0.016% is in the top ten. Overall study findings and caveats: Shortening that was moderate but significant affected the TCRB CDR3s of Type 1 diabetes patients in all four CD4+ subsets.

Sequenced sample: naive CD4+ T cells from blood. The receptors here all came from a man aged 25 to 40 with type 1 diabetes.

This chain connects TRBV7-2 to TRBJ1-1; D is perhaps TRBD1 (5 bases). This CDR3 spans 13 amino acids. V was pared by 5 bases and J by 1 base, with 8 bases between. Germline CDR1 reads SGHTA; CDR2 reads FQGNSA. The CDR3 reads CASSADRNTEAFF. The CDR3 DNA reads as TGTGCCAGCAGCGCAGACAGGAACACTGAAGCTTTCTTT. The variable domain in full, with the rest retrieved from reference TRBV7-2 and TRBJ1-1, is GAGVSQSPSNKVTEKGKDVELRCDPISGHTALYWYRQSLGQGLEFLIYFQGNSAPDKSGLPSDRFSAERTGGSVSTLTIQRTQQEDSAVYLCASSADRNTEAFFGQGTRLTVV.

The chain is built from TRBV28 and TRBJ2-1, with D tentatively TRBD2 (5 bases). Trimming pared 8 bases from V and 4 bases from J, leaving 9 bases between. This CDR3 comprises 12 residues. Germline lookup yields CDR1 MDHEN and CDR2 SYDVKM. CDR3 bases: TGTGCCAGCGGGAGAGTATACAATGAGCAGTTCTTC. Translating gives CASGRVYNEQFF.

This clone was found a few times. At the DNA level, this CDR3 is encoded by other sequences in the same sample as well. V gene TRBV5-1 combines with J gene TRBJ2-2; unclear D gene. The CDR3 has 15 residues. The ends were cut back, 2 bases at V and 3 bases at J, with 11 bases in the middle. Germline CDR1 and CDR2: SGHRS and YFSETQ. The CDR3 reads CASSLDRVDTGELFF. As DNA, the CDR3 is TGCGCCAGCAGCTTAGACCGGGTGGACACCGGGGAGCTGTTTTTT.

V gene TRBV5-4 combines with J gene TRBJ1-1, with no clear D. Germline loops: CDR1 SGHNT, CDR2 YYREEE (reference sequence). Trimming pared 3 bases from V and 1 base from J, leaving 7 bases between. The CDR3 totals 13 residues. CDR3 sequence: CASSSPENTEAFF. Written as DNA, the CDR3 is TGTGCCAGCAGCTCACCAGAGAACACTGAAGCTTTCTTT.

This chain uses TRBV27 with TRBJ1-2, with 10 bases lining up with TRBD1. This CDR3 has 18 amino acids. The germline V gene has CDR1 MNHEY and CDR2 SMNVEV (reference sequence). V was clipped by 5 bases and J by 4 bases; unmatched bases: 16. In DNA, the CDR3 is TGTGCCAGCAGTCGCCTGGGACAGGGGAAAGAACGTACCTATGGCTACACCTTC. Protein product: CASSRLGQGKERTYGYTF.

The chain combines TRBV2 with TRBJ2-5; TRBD1 is a possible D gene (5 bases). Between the trimmed V and J ends, which lost 4 bases and 1 base, there was a span of 7 bases. The germline V gene has CDR1 SNHLY and CDR2 FYNNEI. This CDR3 comprises 13 residues. CDR3 sequence: CASSGQSQETQYF. CDR3 nucleotide sequence: TGTGCCAGCAGTGGACAGAGCCAAGAGACCCAGTACTTC.